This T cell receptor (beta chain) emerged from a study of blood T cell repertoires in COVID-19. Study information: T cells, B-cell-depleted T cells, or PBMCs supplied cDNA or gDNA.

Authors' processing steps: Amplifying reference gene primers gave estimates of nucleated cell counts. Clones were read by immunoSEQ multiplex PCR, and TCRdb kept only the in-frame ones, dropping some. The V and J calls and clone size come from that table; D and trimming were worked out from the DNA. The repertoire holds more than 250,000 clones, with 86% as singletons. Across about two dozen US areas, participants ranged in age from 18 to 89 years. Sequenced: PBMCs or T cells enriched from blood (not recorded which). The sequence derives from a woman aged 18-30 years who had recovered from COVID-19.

The chain's CDR3 is CASSLTGIAHNEQFF. For the CDR3, the DNA is TGCGCCAGCAGCCTTACCGGGATCGCCCACAATGAGCAGTTCTTC. V gene TRBV4-1 combines with J gene TRBJ2-1; D perhaps matches TRBD2 (5 bases). The CDR3 length is 15 residues. The germline V gene has CDR1 MGHRA and CDR2 YSYEKL. V was cut by 4 bases and J by 5 bases, with 15 bases left in between.